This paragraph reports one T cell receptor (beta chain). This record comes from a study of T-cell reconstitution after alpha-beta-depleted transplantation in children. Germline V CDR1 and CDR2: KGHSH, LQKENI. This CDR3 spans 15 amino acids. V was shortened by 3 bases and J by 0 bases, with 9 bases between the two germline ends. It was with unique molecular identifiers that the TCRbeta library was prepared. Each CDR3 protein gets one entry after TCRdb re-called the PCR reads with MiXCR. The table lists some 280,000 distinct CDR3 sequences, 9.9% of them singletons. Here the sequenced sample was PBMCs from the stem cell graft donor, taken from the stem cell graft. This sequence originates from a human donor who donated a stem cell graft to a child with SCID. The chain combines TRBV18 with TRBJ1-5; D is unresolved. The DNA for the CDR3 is TGTGCCAGCTCACCGTCGGACGGTAGCAATCAGCCCCAGCATTTT. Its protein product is CASSPSDGSNQPQHF.